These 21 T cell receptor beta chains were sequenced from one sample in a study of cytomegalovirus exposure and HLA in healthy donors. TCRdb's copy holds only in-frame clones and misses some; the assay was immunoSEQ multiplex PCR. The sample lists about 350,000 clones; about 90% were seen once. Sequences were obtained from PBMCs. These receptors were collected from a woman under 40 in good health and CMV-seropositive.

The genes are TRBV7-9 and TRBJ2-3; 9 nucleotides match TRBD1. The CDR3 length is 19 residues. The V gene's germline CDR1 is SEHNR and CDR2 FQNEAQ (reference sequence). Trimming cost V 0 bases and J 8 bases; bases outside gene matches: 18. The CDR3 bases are TGTGCCAGCAGCTTAGCAGGCCCTACCCGGGACAGGGATAAACTTACGCAGTATTTT. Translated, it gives CASSLAGPTRDRDKLTQYF.

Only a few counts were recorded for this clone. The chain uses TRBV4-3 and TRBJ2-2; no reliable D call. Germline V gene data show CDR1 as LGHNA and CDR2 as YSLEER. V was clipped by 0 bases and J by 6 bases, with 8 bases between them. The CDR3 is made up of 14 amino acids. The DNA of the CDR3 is TGCGCCAGCAGCCAAGATCTACTCCCCGGGGAGCTGTTTTTT. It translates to CASSQDLLPGELFF.

The CDR3 loop reads CASSLMVGTGGSEAFF. The CDR3 nucleotides read TGTGCCAGCAGCTTAATGGTAGGGACAGGGGGCTCTGAAGCTTTCTTT. The gene calls are TRBV7-8 and TRBJ1-1; 12 bases line up with TRBD1. Germline CDR1 is SGHVS and CDR2 is FQNEAQ. The CDR3 runs 16 residues. V was pared by 2 bases and J by 6 bases, with 7 bases of the junction left unmatched.

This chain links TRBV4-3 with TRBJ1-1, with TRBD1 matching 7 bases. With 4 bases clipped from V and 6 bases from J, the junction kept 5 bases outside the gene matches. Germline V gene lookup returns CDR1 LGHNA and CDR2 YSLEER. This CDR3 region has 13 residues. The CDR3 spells CASSPTGWAEAFF. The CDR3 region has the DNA TGCGCCAGCAGCCCGACAGGGTGGGCTGAAGCTTTCTTT.

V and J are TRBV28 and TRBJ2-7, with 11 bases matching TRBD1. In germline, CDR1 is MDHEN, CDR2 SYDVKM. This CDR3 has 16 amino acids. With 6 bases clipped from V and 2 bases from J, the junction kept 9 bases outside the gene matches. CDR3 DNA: TGTGCCAGCAGGTACGGACAGGGGGCGGGGGCCTACGAGCAGTACTTC. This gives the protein CASRYGQGAGAYEQYF.

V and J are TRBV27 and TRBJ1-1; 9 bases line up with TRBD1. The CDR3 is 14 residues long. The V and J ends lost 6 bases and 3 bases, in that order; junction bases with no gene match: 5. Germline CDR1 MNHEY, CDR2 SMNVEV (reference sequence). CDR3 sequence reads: CASRGTGWDTEAFF. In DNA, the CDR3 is TGTGCCAGCAGGGGGACAGGGTGGGACACTGAAGCTTTCTTT.

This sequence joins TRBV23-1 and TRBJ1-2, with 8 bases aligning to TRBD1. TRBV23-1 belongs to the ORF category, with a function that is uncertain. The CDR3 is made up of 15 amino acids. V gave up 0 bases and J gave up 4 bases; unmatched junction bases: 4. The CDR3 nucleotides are TGCGCCAGCAGTCAATCGGGCGGACAGGGCTATGGCTACACCTTC. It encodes CASSQSGGQGYGYTF.

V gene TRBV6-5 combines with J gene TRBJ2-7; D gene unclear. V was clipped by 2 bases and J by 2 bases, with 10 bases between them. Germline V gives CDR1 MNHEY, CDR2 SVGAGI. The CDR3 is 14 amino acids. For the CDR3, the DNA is TGTGCCAGCAGTTACGGTTCGAGTACCTACGAGCAGTACTTC. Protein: CASSYGSSTYEQYF.

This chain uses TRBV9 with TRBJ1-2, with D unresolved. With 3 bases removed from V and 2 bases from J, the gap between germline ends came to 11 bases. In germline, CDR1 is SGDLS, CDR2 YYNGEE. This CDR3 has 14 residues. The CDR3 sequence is CASSAEWGNYGYTF. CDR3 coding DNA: TGTGCCAGCAGCGCCGAGTGGGGAAACTATGGCTACACCTTC.

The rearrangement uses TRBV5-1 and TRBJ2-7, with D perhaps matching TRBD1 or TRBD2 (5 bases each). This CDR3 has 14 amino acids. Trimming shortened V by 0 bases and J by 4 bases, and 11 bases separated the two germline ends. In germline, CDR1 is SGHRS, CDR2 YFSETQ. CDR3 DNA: TGCGCCAGCAGCTTGGTGAGGGGCACGTACGAGCAGTACTTC. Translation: CASSLVRGTYEQYF.

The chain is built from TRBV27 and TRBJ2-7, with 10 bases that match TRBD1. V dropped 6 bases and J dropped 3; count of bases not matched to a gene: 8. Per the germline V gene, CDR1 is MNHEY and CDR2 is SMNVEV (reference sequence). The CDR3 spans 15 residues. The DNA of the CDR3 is TGTGCCAGCAGAGGGATAGGACAGGGGGGCTACGAGCAGTACTTC. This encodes CASRGIGQGGYEQYF.

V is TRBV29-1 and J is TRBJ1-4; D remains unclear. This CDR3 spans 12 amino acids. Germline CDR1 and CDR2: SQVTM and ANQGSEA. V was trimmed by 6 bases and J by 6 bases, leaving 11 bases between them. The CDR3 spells CSVWAFDEKLFF. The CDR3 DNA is TGCAGCGTGTGGGCATTTGATGAAAAACTGTTTTTT. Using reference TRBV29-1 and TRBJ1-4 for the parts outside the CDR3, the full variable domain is SAVISQKPSRDICQRGTSLTIQCQVDSQVTMMFWYRQQPGQSLTLIATANQGSEATYESGFVIDKFPISRPNLTFSTLTVSNMSPEDSSIYLCSVWAFDEKLFFGSGTQLSVL.

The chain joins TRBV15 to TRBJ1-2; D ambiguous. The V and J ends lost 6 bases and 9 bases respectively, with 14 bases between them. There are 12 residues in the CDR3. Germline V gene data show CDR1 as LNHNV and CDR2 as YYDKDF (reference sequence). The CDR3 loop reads CATSKTASSYTF. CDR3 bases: TGTGCCACCAGTAAAACAGCGTCAAGCTACACCTTC.

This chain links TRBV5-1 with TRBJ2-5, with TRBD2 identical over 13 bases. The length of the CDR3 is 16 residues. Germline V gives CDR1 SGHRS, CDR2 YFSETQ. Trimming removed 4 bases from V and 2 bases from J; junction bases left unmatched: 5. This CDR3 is CASSLGLAGPQETQYF. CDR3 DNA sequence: TGCGCCAGCAGCCTGGGACTAGCGGGGCCTCAAGAGACCCAGTACTTC.

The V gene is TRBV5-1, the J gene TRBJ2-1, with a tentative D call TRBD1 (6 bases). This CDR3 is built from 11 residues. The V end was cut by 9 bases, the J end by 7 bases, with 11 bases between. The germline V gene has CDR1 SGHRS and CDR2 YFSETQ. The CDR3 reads CATKGENEQFF. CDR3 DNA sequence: TGCGCCACTAAGGGGGAGAATGAGCAGTTCTTC.

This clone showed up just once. The CDR3 DNA follows: TGTGCCAGCAGTTACTCCGGACTAGCGGGAGACGAGACCCAGTACTTC. It is translated as CASSYSGLAGDETQYF. This chain joins TRBV6-5 and TRBJ2-5, with TRBD2 matching over 13 bases. Germline V gene lookup returns CDR1 MNHEY and CDR2 SVGAGI. The CDR3 has 16 amino acids. The J segment lost 5 bases and the V segment lost 0 bases, leaving 3 bases of the junction unmatched.

In nucleotides, the CDR3 is TGTGCCAGCAGCTTTCGGACAGGGGACCACGAGCAGTACTTC. This codes for CASSFRTGDHEQYF. The chain combines TRBV7-9 with TRBJ2-7; 9 positions match TRBD1. After removal of 3 bases from V and 5 bases from J, the junction contained 5 bases not matched to a gene. This CDR3 spans 14 amino acids. Looked up from germline, CDR1 is SEHNR and CDR2 is FQNEAQ (reference sequence). The full variable domain, rest sourced from reference TRBV7-9 and TRBJ2-7, is DTGVSQNPRHKITKRGQNVTFRCDPISEHNRLYWYRQTLGQGPEFLTYFQNEAQLEKSRLLSDRFSAERPKGSFSTLEIQRTEQGDSAMYLCASSFRTGDHEQYFGPGTRLTVT.

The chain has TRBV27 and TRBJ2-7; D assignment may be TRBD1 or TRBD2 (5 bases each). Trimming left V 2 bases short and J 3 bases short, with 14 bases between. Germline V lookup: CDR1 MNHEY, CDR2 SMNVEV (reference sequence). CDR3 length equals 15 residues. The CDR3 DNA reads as TGTGCCAGCAGTTTAGGGGCCCCTAGCTTCTACGAGCAGTACTTC. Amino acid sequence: CASSLGAPSFYEQYF.

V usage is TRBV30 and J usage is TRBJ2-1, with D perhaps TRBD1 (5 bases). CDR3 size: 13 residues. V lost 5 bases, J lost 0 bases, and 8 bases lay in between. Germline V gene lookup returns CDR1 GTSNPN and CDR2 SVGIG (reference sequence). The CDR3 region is CAWGRDSYNEQFF. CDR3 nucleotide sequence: TGTGCCTGGGGCAGGGACTCCTACAATGAGCAGTTCTTC.

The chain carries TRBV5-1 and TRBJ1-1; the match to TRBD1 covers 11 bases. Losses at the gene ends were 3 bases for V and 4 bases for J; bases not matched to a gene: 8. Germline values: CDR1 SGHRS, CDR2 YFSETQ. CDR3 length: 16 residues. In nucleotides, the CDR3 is TGCGCCAGCAGCTCTCGGACAGGGGGCGTAATCACTGAAGCTTTCTTT. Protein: CASSSRTGGVITEAFF.

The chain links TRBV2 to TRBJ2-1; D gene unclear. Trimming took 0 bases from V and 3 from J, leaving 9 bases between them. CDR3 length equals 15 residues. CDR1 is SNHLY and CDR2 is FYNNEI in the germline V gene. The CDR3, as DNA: TGTGCCAGCAGTGAAGCGCGGCTAGGCTACAATGAGCAGTTCTTC. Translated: CASSEARLGYNEQFF.